Below are 20 T cell receptor beta chains sequenced from a single sample in a study of T cell clonotyping in hematopoietic cell transplantation. Profiling relied on immunoSEQ multiplex PCR, and the TCRdb table lists in-frame clones only, not all of them. Among more than 4,500 clones, around 77% were seen once, and the ten largest hold 26%. The starting material was PBMCs, obtained 100 days after allogeneic stem cell transplant. The receptors originated from a female patient between 50 and 60 years old who had an allogeneic stem cell transplant, so the T cells may come from the graft donor. Some clones in this sample may be carry-over from other donors' samples.

This chain links TRBV15 with TRBJ2-2; D possibly corresponds to TRBD2 (5 bases). The CDR3 has 13 amino acids. V shed 6 bases and J shed 7 bases, with 12 bases lying between them. Germline loops: CDR1 LNHNV, CDR2 YYDKDF (reference sequence). CDR3 residues: CATRTTSVGELFF. DNA of the CDR3: TGTGCCACCAGGACTACGTCGGTCGGGGAGCTGTTTTTT.

This rearrangement joins TRBV6-1 to TRBJ1-1; D possibly corresponds to TRBD1 (5 bases). Deletions cut 4 bases from V and 0 bases from J, with 15 bases between. Per the germline V gene, CDR1 is MNHNS and CDR2 is SASEGT. This CDR3 has 16 residues. The CDR3 DNA is TGTGCCAGCAGTGTAGGGGCCAGGGTTTTGAACACTGAAGCTTTCTTT. Translated, it gives CASSVGARVLNTEAFF.

This clone was seen a few times. J is TRBJ1-5 and V is TRBV14; D is undetermined. CDR3 length equals 12 residues. The V gene's germline CDR1 is SGHDN and CDR2 FVKESK. Trimming left V 4 bases short and J 8 bases short, with 9 bases between. The chain's CDR3 is CASSPPGEPQHF. The CDR3 region has the DNA TGTGCCAGCAGCCCGCCCGGAGAGCCCCAGCATTTT.

The chain recombines TRBV7-9 with TRBJ2-1; 14 bases agree with TRBD2. Germline V lookup: CDR1 SEHNR, CDR2 FQNEAQ (reference sequence). The CDR3 loop spans 19 amino acids. The V gene end was trimmed by 4 bases and the J gene end by 8 bases; junction bases not matched to a gene: 16. The CDR3 here is CASSSPGLAGGALEDEQFF. CDR3 coding DNA: TGTGCCAGCAGCTCCCCCGGACTAGCGGGAGGCGCCTTAGAGGATGAGCAGTTCTTC.

This clone was counted only a few times. This chain links TRBV15 with TRBJ1-4, with D possibly matching TRBD1 (6 bases). The CDR3 covers 13 residues. Looked up from germline, CDR1 is LNHNV and CDR2 is YYDKDF (reference sequence). The germline V and J ends were trimmed by 0 bases and 12 bases, with 11 bases remaining between them. CDR3 DNA: TGTGCCACCAGCAGAGATGCCCGGGGGCAACTGTTTTTT. Its translation is CATSRDARGQLFF.

This clone appeared once. The rearrangement joins TRBV5-5 to TRBJ2-2; 14 bases are a match to TRBD2. Per germline, CDR1 SGHKS and CDR2 YYEKEE (reference sequence). This CDR3 region has 20 residues. With 3 bases clipped from V and 0 bases from J, the junction kept 10 bases outside the gene matches. The CDR3 here is CASSWGLAGAKGTNTGELFF. Written as DNA, the CDR3 is TGTGCCAGCAGCTGGGGACTAGCGGGAGCGAAAGGGACGAACACCGGGGAGCTGTTTTTT. Supplemented by reference TRBV5-5 and TRBJ2-2, the full variable domain reads DAGVTQSPTHLIKTRGQQVTLRCSPISGHKSVSWYQQVLGQGPQFIFQYYEKEERGRGNFPDRFSARQFPNYSSELNVNALLLGDSALYLCASSWGLAGAKGTNTGELFFGEGSRLTVL.

The chain combines TRBV11-2 with TRBJ2-7; D ambiguous. The V gene lost 2 bases and the J gene lost 6 bases, with 8 bases spanning the gap. The length of the CDR3 is 12 residues. Per the germline V gene, CDR1 is SGHAT and CDR2 is FQNNGV. The CDR3 DNA is TGTGCCAGCAGCTTAACGTGGGGCGAGCAGTACTTC. Translation gives CASSLTWGEQYF.

This chain links TRBV5-1 with TRBJ2-1; D perhaps matches TRBD2 (7 bases). The germline gives CDR1 SGHRS, CDR2 YFSETQ. The CDR3 sequence is 18 residues long. V dropped 0 bases and J dropped 6 bases, with 22 bases sitting between them. Here the CDR3 reads CASSLGLGTRWGGNEQFF. The CDR3 bases are TGCGCCAGCAGCTTGGGTCTCGGGACACGGTGGGGGGGCAATGAGCAGTTCTTC. Drawing the rest from reference TRBV5-1 and TRBJ2-1, the complete variable domain is KAGVTQTPRYLIKTRGQQVTLSCSPISGHRSVSWYQQTPGQGLQFLFEYFSETQRNKGNFPGRFSGRQFSNSRSEMNVSTLELGDSALYLCASSLGLGTRWGGNEQFFGPGTRLTVL.

The table lists this clone with a count of one. The chain has TRBV13 and TRBJ1-1, with D unclear. The germline CDR1 and CDR2 sequences are PRHDT and FYEKMQ (reference sequence). V lost 5 bases to trimming and J lost 8 bases, with 18 bases between them. CDR3 length: 14 residues. The CDR3 region has the DNA TGTGCCAGCAGCACGGGTAACCGGGTCTCCGAAGCTTTCTTT. Its protein product is CASSTGNRVSEAFF.

The gene calls are TRBV9 and TRBJ1-3; D remains unclear. From germline, CDR1 is SGDLS and CDR2 YYNGEE. V dropped 0 bases and J dropped 7 bases, with 8 bases sitting between them. This CDR3 is 13 amino acids long. The CDR3 DNA is TGTGCCAGCAGCGTAGCTCTGAGTAACACCATATATTTT. This encodes CASSVALSNTIYF.

The chain joins TRBV30 to TRBJ2-7; weak D call: TRBD2 (5 bases). V gave up 2 bases and J gave up 7 bases, with 15 bases separating them. The germline CDR1 and CDR2 sequences are GTSNPN and SVGIG (reference sequence). The CDR3 has 13 residues. The CDR3 is CAWSSMIGVEQYF. The CDR3 DNA sequence: TGTGCCTGGAGTTCTATGATCGGGGTAGAGCAGTACTTC.

In regard to this clone: Sequence at one end of the junction differs from germline and may be a read error. The V call is TRBV19, the J call TRBJ2-7, with a possible D match to TRBD2 (5 bases). CDR1 is LNHDA, CDR2 SQIVND, per germline (reference sequence). The length of the CDR3 is 10 residues. CDR3 sequence: CLDWAHEQYF. CDR3 nucleotides: TGCCTGGACTGGGCGCACGAGCAGTACTTC.

This clone was seen a few times. The V call is TRBV5-6, the J call TRBJ1-5, with TRBD1 identical over 8 bases. V gave up 4 bases and J gave up 0 bases; unmatched junction bases: 6. The germline V gene has CDR1 SGHDT and CDR2 YYEEEE. This CDR3 region has 16 residues. In DNA, the CDR3 is TGTGCCAGCAGCCTCCGGACAGGGCATAGCAATCAGCCCCAGCATTTT. Its translation is CASSLRTGHSNQPQHF.

Here the CDR3 reads CASRRREGYEQYF. CDR3 bases: TGTGCCAGCAGGCGGCGGGAGGGGTACGAGCAGTACTTC. The rearrangement uses TRBV6-7 and TRBJ2-7, with 9 bases aligning to TRBD2. TRBV6-7 has ORF status, its function being uncertain. The CDR3 totals 13 residues. V shed 6 bases, J shed 4 bases, and the junction held 4 bases outside the gene matches.

This clone was found a few times. The chain combines TRBV10-1 with TRBJ2-1; 9 nucleotides align to TRBD2. Trimming took 8 bases from V and 7 from J; bases not matched to a gene: 9. The CDR3 runs to 14 residues. Germline V gene data show CDR1 as WNHNN and CDR2 as SYGVQD (reference sequence). The CDR3 protein is CASGPGLALNEQFF. CDR3 bases: TGCGCCAGCGGTCCGGGACTAGCATTAAATGAGCAGTTCTTC.

This chain joins TRBV4-3 and TRBJ2-3; 10 bases are shared with TRBD2. The CDR3 extends over 15 amino acids. Germline V CDR1 and CDR2: LGHNA, YSLEER. The ends lost 4 bases at V and 2 bases at J; junction bases unmatched: 3. The CDR3 region is CASSLAGGPTDTQYF. Written as DNA, the CDR3 is TGCGCCAGCAGCCTAGCGGGAGGACCCACAGATACGCAGTATTTT.

V usage is TRBV18 and J usage is TRBJ2-7; D gene uncertain. Trimming removed 2 bases from V and 2 bases from J, with 10 bases in between. Germline V gives CDR1 KGHSH, CDR2 LQKENI. The CDR3 runs 14 residues. This CDR3 is CASSPTALPYEQYF. The DNA for the CDR3 is TGTGCCAGCTCACCAACAGCCCTTCCCTACGAGCAGTACTTC.

This rearrangement joins TRBV5-1 to TRBJ1-2; D call uncertain. CDR3 length: 14 residues. The V and J ends lost 4 bases and 4 bases respectively, with 14 bases between them. Germline assignment: CDR1 SGHRS and CDR2 YFSETQ. The DNA for the CDR3 is TGCGCCAGCAGCCCCAGGCCACCCGGCTATGGCTACACCTTC. Its protein product is CASSPRPPGYGYTF. Based on the CDR3 plus reference TRBV5-1 and TRBJ1-2, the full variable domain is KAGVTQTPRYLIKTRGQQVTLSCSPISGHRSVSWYQQTPGQGLQFLFEYFSETQRNKGNFPGRFSGRQFSNSRSEMNVSTLELGDSALYLCASSPRPPGYGYTFGSGTRLTVV.

This clone was seen only once. V and J are TRBV11-1 and TRBJ2-5; 8 bases are a match to TRBD1. The ends lost 4 bases at V and 4 bases at J; junction bases unmatched: 8. This CDR3 has 15 residues. CDR1 SGHAT and CDR2 FQDESV come from the germline V gene (reference sequence). The CDR3 DNA is TGTGCCAGCAGCTCAACCTGCAGGGGGCGAGAGACCCAGTACTTC. Protein: CASSSTCRGRETQYF.

The V call is TRBV6-1, the J call TRBJ1-5; perhaps TRBD1 as D (6 bases). There are 17 residues in the CDR3. Germline V gene data show CDR1 as MNHNS and CDR2 as SASEGT. V was cut by 4 bases and J by 6 bases, with 22 bases left in between. CDR3 region: CASSGPSRGGAGQPQHF. CDR3 nucleotides: TGTGCCAGCAGTGGCCCTTCTCGAGGGGGGGCAGGTCAGCCCCAGCATTTT.